This T cell receptor (beta chain) was sequenced during a study of cytomegalovirus exposure and HLA in healthy donors. The study ran its PCR with 60 Vbeta and 13 Jbeta primers. Produced via immunoSEQ multiplex PCR; TCRdb's table is partial and in-frame only. The sample shows about 170,000 clones, 60% to 80% of them seen only once. Specimen: PBMCs. This TCR came from a woman aged 50 to 60 in good health and CMV-seropositive.

The CDR3 coding sequence is TGTGCCAGCAGCTTGGCGAATGAGCAGTTCTTC. It encodes CASSLANEQFF. The chain joins TRBV5-6 to TRBJ2-1; D gene uncertain. Germline V gene lookup returns CDR1 SGHDT and CDR2 YYEEEE. The CDR3 spans 11 residues. V dropped 0 bases and J dropped 7 bases, with 2 bases sitting between them.